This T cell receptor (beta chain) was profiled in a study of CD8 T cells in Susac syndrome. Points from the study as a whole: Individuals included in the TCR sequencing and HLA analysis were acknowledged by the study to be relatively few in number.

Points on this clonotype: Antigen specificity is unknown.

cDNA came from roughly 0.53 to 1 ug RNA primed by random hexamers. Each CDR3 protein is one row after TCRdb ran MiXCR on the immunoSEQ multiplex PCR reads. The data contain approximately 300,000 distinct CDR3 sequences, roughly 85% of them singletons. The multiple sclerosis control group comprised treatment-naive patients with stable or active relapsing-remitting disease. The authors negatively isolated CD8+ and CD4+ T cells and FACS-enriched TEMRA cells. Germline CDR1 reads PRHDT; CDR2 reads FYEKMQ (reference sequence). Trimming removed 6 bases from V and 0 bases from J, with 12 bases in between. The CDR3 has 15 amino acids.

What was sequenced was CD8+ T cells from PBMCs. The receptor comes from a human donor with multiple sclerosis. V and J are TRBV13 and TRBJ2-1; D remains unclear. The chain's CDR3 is CASSPDGVSYNEQFF. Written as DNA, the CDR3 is TGTGCCAGCAGTCCCGACGGAGTCTCCTACAATGAGCAGTTCTTC.